The 26 T cell receptor beta chains below all came from one sample that was sequenced in a study of blood T cell repertoires in COVID-19. Some clones are missing from TCRdb's copy, which holds only in-frame ones; the method was immunoSEQ multiplex PCR. Counted here are 250,000 or so clones, around 87% occurring once; the ten biggest clones make up around 5%. The sample comprised peripheral blood. These receptors came from an older woman with COVID-19, enrolled during active disease.

The genes are TRBV7-9 and TRBJ1-4, with TRBD1 identical over 8 bases. This CDR3 region has 15 residues. The V gene's germline CDR1 is SEHNR and CDR2 FQNEAQ (reference sequence). The V gene end was trimmed by 4 bases and the J gene end by 8 bases; junction bases not matched to a gene: 9. CDR3 in DNA: TGTGCCAGCAGCTCCTTGGACAGGGCAGGCGAAAAACTGTTTTTT. It translates to CASSSLDRAGEKLFF.

V usage is TRBV7-2 and J usage is TRBJ2-2, with D unclear. Germline V gene data show CDR1 as SGHTA and CDR2 as FQGNSA. V was pared by 2 bases and J by 2 bases, with 6 bases between. This CDR3 has 14 residues. The CDR3 loop is CASSLQFNTGELFF. The CDR3 nucleotides are TGTGCCAGCAGCTTACAGTTTAACACCGGGGAGCTGTTTTTT.

The V and J genes are TRBV2 and TRBJ1-2; possibly TRBD1 for D (6 bases). The ends were cut back, 11 bases at V and 6 bases at J, with 16 bases in the middle. Per germline, CDR1 SNHLY and CDR2 FYNNEI. The CDR3 extends over 12 amino acids. The CDR3 sequence: CAQPGGRDGYTF. CDR3 DNA sequence: TGTGCCCAACCGGGGGGCCGAGATGGCTACACCTTC.

The chain links TRBV5-1 to TRBJ1-2; D may be TRBD1 (5 bases). V was shortened by 0 bases and J by 7 bases, with 19 bases between the two germline ends. CDR1 and CDR2 from the germline V gene are SGHRS and YFSETQ. CDR3 length: 16 residues. The CDR3 reads CASSLDIGAGVGGYTF. The CDR3 nucleotides read TGCGCCAGCAGCTTGGATATAGGTGCGGGGGTCGGTGGCTACACCTTC.

This sequence joins TRBV19 and TRBJ2-1; a possible D gene is TRBD2 (5 bases). Germline V lookup: CDR1 LNHDA, CDR2 SQIVND (reference sequence). Trimming took off 8 bases at V and 2 bases at J, with 13 bases between the two ends. This CDR3 spans 14 amino acids. The CDR3 region is CASSLPGTYNEQFF. The DNA for the CDR3 is TGTGCCAGTTCATTGCCCGGGACCTACAATGAGCAGTTCTTC. The full variable domain, with the rest looked up from reference TRBV19 and TRBJ2-1, is DGGITQSPKYLFRKEGQNVTLSCEQNLNHDAMYWYRQDPGQGLRLIYYSQIVNDFQKGDIAEGYSVSREKKESFPLTVTSAQKNPTAFYLCASSLPGTYNEQFFGPGTRLTVL.

The chain combines TRBV24-1 with TRBJ2-1; D gene unclear. The CDR3 totals 15 residues. Per germline, CDR1 KGHDR and CDR2 SFDVKD. V lost 1 base to trimming and J lost 2 bases, with 8 bases between them. The CDR3 region is CATSDFEVPYNEQFF. The CDR3 DNA reads TGTGCCACCAGTGATTTTGAGGTTCCCTACAATGAGCAGTTCTTC.

The chain is built from TRBV27 and TRBJ1-2; D is possibly TRBD1 (6 bases). Germline CDR1 and CDR2: MNHEY and SMNVEV (reference sequence). V was shortened by 0 bases and J by 4 bases, with 15 bases between the two germline ends. The CDR3 has 16 amino acids. As DNA, the CDR3 is TGTGCCAGCAGTTTATCGCAGGGGAAGGGTGGCTATGGCTACACCTTC. Its protein product is CASSLSQGKGGYGYTF.

This clone was recorded once. The chain recombines TRBV15 with TRBJ1-1, with D tentatively TRBD1 (5 bases). Germline lookup yields CDR1 LNHNV and CDR2 YYDKDF (reference sequence). The CDR3 loop spans 15 amino acids. V lost 1 base and J 0 bases, leaving 9 bases between the germline ends. In DNA form, the CDR3 reads TGTGCCACCAGCAGAGTTCAGGGCATGAACACTGAAGCTTTCTTT. Translated: CATSRVQGMNTEAFF. The complete variable domain, with remaining parts taken from reference TRBV15 and TRBJ1-1, reads DAMVIQNPRYQVTQFGKPVTLSCSQTLNHNVMYWYQQKSSQAPKLLFHYYDKDFNNEADTPDNFQSRRPNTSFCFLDIRSPGLGDTAMYLCATSRVQGMNTEAFFGQGTRLTVV.

The chain couples TRBV9 to TRBJ2-2, with 8 bases identical to TRBD1. V gave up 0 bases and J gave up 3 bases; unmatched junction bases: 13. Germline CDR1 is SGDLS and CDR2 is YYNGEE. The CDR3 has 19 amino acids. The DNA for the CDR3 is TGTGCCAGCAGCGTAGGGAGGATGTATTCAGGGGGCCACACCGGGGAGCTGTTTTTT. Translation gives CASSVGRMYSGGHTGELFF.

The chain uses TRBV18 and TRBJ1-1; 7 bases line up with TRBD1. From germline, CDR1 is KGHSH and CDR2 LQKENI. The V segment lost 3 bases and the J segment 5 bases; nucleotides outside the gene matches: 9. The CDR3 contains 15 residues. The DNA for the CDR3 is TGTGCCAGCTCACCCCCGGCGAGGGGGCAGACTGAAGCTTTCTTT. Protein: CASSPPARGQTEAFF.

The chain uses TRBV10-2 and TRBJ2-7, with D possibly matching TRBD1 (7 bases). Germline CDR1 is WSHSY and CDR2 is SAAADI. Deletions cut 5 bases from V and 6 bases from J, with 17 bases between. The CDR3 length is 14 residues. The CDR3 DNA follows: TGCGCCAGCAGTATGCCCAGGGGGAGGAGCGAGCAGTACTTC. Encoded protein: CASSMPRGRSEQYF.

The V gene is TRBV7-9, the J gene TRBJ1-1; D gene uncertain. Between the trimmed V and J ends, which lost 0 bases and 4 bases, there was a span of 9 bases. Germline CDR1 and CDR2: SEHNR and FQNEAQ (reference sequence). This CDR3 spans 14 amino acids. The CDR3 region is CASSLASGSTEAFF. The CDR3 nucleotides are TGTGCCAGCAGCTTAGCGTCGGGTAGCACTGAAGCTTTCTTT.

The chain carries TRBV5-4 and TRBJ2-3, with 7 nucleotides matching TRBD2. V shed 0 bases, J shed 4 bases, and the junction held 2 bases outside the gene matches. CDR3 length: 14 residues. Germline CDR1 and CDR2: SGHNT and YYREEE (reference sequence). CDR3 loop: CASSLDAGADTQYF. CDR3 DNA: TGTGCCAGCAGCTTGGATGCGGGAGCAGATACGCAGTATTTT.

CDR3 DNA: TGTGCCAGCAGTTACTCGCGGGGGCATCAGTTCTTC. This codes for CASSYSRGHQFF. V usage is TRBV6-2 or TRBV6-3 and J usage is TRBJ2-1, with a tentative D call TRBD2 (7 bases). Trimming pared 0 bases from V and 13 bases from J, leaving 10 bases between. The CDR3 has 12 residues. Germline values: CDR1 MNHEY, CDR2 SVGEGT.

This chain joins TRBV28 and TRBJ1-5, with 12 bases lining up with TRBD1. The V gene end was trimmed by 7 bases and the J gene end by 6 bases; junction bases not matched to a gene: 7. The CDR3 runs to 15 residues. Germline loops: CDR1 MDHEN, CDR2 SYDVKM. CDR3 sequence (DNA): TGTGCCAGCACCTGGGGACAGGGGGCGGGTCAGCCCCAGCATTTT. Translation: CASTWGQGAGQPQHF.

As DNA, the CDR3 is TGTGCCAGCAGTCCCCGGCGACAGGCTGCCTACGAGCAGTACTTC. It yields the protein CASSPRRQAAYEQYF. The chain has TRBV6-5 and TRBJ2-7, with D maybe TRBD1 (6 bases). V lost 5 bases and J 2 bases, leaving 16 bases between the germline ends. CDR1 and CDR2 from the germline V gene are MNHEY and SVGAGI. The CDR3 runs to 15 residues.

The chain recombines TRBV27 with TRBJ2-4; TRBD1 might be the D (6 bases). The CDR3 runs 13 residues. The ends were cut back, 8 bases at V and 9 bases at J, with 17 bases in the middle. The V gene's germline CDR1 is MNHEY and CDR2 SMNVEV (reference sequence). This chain's CDR3 is CASGGHTGIIQYF. DNA for the CDR3: TGTGCCAGCGGGGGCCATACAGGGATCATTCAGTACTTC.

This chain connects TRBV5-1 to TRBJ1-1; no clear D gene. Germline-derived CDR1 and CDR2 are SGHRS and YFSETQ. The CDR3 is made up of 15 amino acids. V was shortened by 4 bases and J by 1 base, with 14 bases between the two germline ends. CDR3 bases: TGCGCCAGCAGCCCAAACCTCAGGCGGAACACTGAAGCTTTCTTT. This sequence encodes CASSPNLRRNTEAFF. Together with reference TRBV5-1 and TRBJ1-1, the CDR3 gives the full variable domain: KAGVTQTPRYLIKTRGQQVTLSCSPISGHRSVSWYQQTPGQGLQFLFEYFSETQRNKGNFPGRFSGRQFSNSRSEMNVSTLELGDSALYLCASSPNLRRNTEAFFGQGTRLTVV.

V usage is TRBV28 and J usage is TRBJ1-6, with unresolved D. This CDR3 is 16 amino acids long. V lost 6 bases to trimming and J lost 0 bases, with 12 bases between them. From germline, CDR1 is MDHEN and CDR2 SYDVKM. CDR3: CASSPELSSYNSPLHF. CDR3 DNA: TGTGCCAGCAGCCCCGAACTAAGCTCCTATAATTCACCCCTCCACTTT. Complete variable domain (other parts from reference TRBV28 and TRBJ1-6): DVKVTQSSRYLVKRTGEKVFLECVQDMDHENMFWYRQDPGLGLRLIYFSYDVKMKEKGDIPEGYSVSREKKERFSLILESASTNQTSMYLCASSPELSSYNSPLHFGNGTRLTVT.

The chain links TRBV11-2 to TRBJ2-3; perhaps TRBD1 as D (5 bases). Trimming left V 1 base short and J 1 base short, with 6 bases between. The V gene's germline CDR1 is SGHAT and CDR2 FQNNGV. The length of the CDR3 is 14 residues. The CDR3 region has the DNA TGTGCCAGCAGCTTAGTCAGGGGCACAGATACGCAGTATTTT. It is translated as CASSLVRGTDTQYF. Full variable domain (outside the CDR3, taken from reference TRBV11-2 and TRBJ2-3): EAGVAQSPRYKIIEKRQSVAFWCNPISGHATLYWYQQILGQGPKLLIQFQNNGVVDDSQLPKDRFSAERLKGVDSTLKIQPAKLEDSAVYLCASSLVRGTDTQYFGPGTRLTVL.

The V gene is TRBV7-2, the J gene TRBJ2-3; D remains ambiguous. This CDR3 comprises 14 residues. Looked up from germline, CDR1 is SGHTA and CDR2 is FQGNSA. Trimming left V 2 bases short and J 0 bases short, with 6 bases between. The DNA of the CDR3 is TGTGCCAGCAGCTTAACTTACAGCACAGATACGCAGTATTTT. This gives the protein CASSLTYSTDTQYF.

The V call is TRBV5-1, the J call TRBJ2-3; 8 bases map to TRBD1. V lost 5 bases and J lost 4; bases outside the gene matches: 9. The CDR3 runs 15 residues. Germline values: CDR1 SGHRS, CDR2 YFSETQ. CDR3 in DNA: TGCGCCAGCAGTCAAGACAGGGGTCCAGCAGATACGCAGTATTTT. This sequence encodes CASSQDRGPADTQYF. Full variable domain (remainder filled in from reference TRBV5-1 and TRBJ2-3): KAGVTQTPRYLIKTRGQQVTLSCSPISGHRSVSWYQQTPGQGLQFLFEYFSETQRNKGNFPGRFSGRQFSNSRSEMNVSTLELGDSALYLCASSQDRGPADTQYFGPGTRLTVL.

The V and J genes are TRBV19 and TRBJ1-6, with unresolved D. Germline V lookup: CDR1 LNHDA, CDR2 SQIVND (reference sequence). The CDR3 sequence is 16 residues long. Trimming removed 3 bases at V and 7 bases at J, with 16 bases between. This CDR3 reads CASSIRRGGFNSPLHF. The DNA for the CDR3 is TGTGCCAGTAGTATCCGCCGGGGAGGGTTCAATTCACCCCTCCACTTT.

The rearrangement joins TRBV6-6 to TRBJ1-2; D unresolved. Germline-derived CDR1 and CDR2 are MNHNY and SVGAGI (reference sequence). Deletions cut 0 bases from V and 8 bases from J, with 16 bases between. The length of the CDR3 is 15 residues. CDR3 DNA: TGTGCCAGCAGTTACTCTGGAGGGTCTTTGTCGGGCTACACCTTC. This sequence encodes CASSYSGGSLSGYTF.

There are a few counts of this clone. Different DNA sequences within this sample yield the same CDR3. This chain links TRBV19 with TRBJ2-2; 8 bases map to TRBD2. Germline CDR1 and CDR2: LNHDA and SQIVND (reference sequence). V gave up 0 bases and J gave up 5 bases; unmatched junction bases: 2. The CDR3 contains 15 residues. The CDR3 reads CASSIELAGTGELFF. The CDR3 bases are TGTGCCAGTAGTATAGAGCTAGCGGGTACCGGGGAGCTGTTTTTT. The variable domain in full, with the rest retrieved from reference TRBV19 and TRBJ2-2, is DGGITQSPKYLFRKEGQNVTLSCEQNLNHDAMYWYRQDPGQGLRLIYYSQIVNDFQKGDIAEGYSVSREKKESFPLTVTSAQKNPTAFYLCASSIELAGTGELFFGEGSRLTVL.

This chain connects TRBV28 to TRBJ2-1, with D possibly being TRBD1 (6 bases). The CDR3 contains 16 residues. CDR1 is MDHEN and CDR2 is SYDVKM in the germline V gene. V was trimmed by 4 bases and J by 4 bases, leaving 17 bases between them. CDR3 protein: CASSSSGQPAYNEQFF. The CDR3 nucleotides are TGTGCCAGCAGTTCCTCCGGACAGCCAGCATACAATGAGCAGTTCTTC.